This T cell receptor beta chain was sequenced in a study of shared clonotypes between healthy human individuals. This clone has just one count. The CDR3 is made up of 13 amino acids. Germline loops: CDR1 MNHEY, CDR2 SMNVEV (reference sequence). The V gene end was trimmed by 6 bases and the J gene end by 10 bases; junction bases not matched to a gene: 11. Assay runs were performed at deep level. Data came from immunoSEQ multiplex PCR; TCRdb stores just in-frame clones and leaves some out. The sample consists of some 980,000 clones, around 80% of them appearing once. The TCR originated in a man aged 18 to 30 in good health. The specimen was memory CD4+ T cells sorted from blood. Subset: CD45RA-negative fraction. V gene TRBV27 combines with J gene TRBJ1-1, with 7 bases matching TRBD1. The DNA for the CDR3 is TGTGCCAGCAGACCTGGGACAGCGGTGGCAGCTTTCTTT. It specifies CASRPGTAVAAFF.